The 27 T cell receptor beta chains given below trace back to one sample, sequenced in a study of cytomegalovirus exposure and HLA in healthy donors. The primer mix had 60 Vbeta and 13 Jbeta primers. Using immunoSEQ multiplex PCR, the repertoire was profiled, and TCRdb retains in-frame clones only, with some absent. The table lists about 190,000 clones, 87% of them singletons. Sequencing was done on a sample of PBMCs. The receptors were sampled from a boy aged 2 to 9 in good health and CMV-seronegative.

The rearrangement joins TRBV7-2 to TRBJ1-1, with 10 bases identical to TRBD1. CDR1 and CDR2 from the germline V gene are SGHTA and FQGNSA. The CDR3 loop spans 18 amino acids. V lost 4 bases to trimming and J lost 0 bases; unmatched junction nucleotides: 11. The CDR3 protein is CASSSPRDRGGMNTEAFF. In nucleotides, the CDR3 is TGTGCCAGCAGCTCACCCCGGGACAGGGGAGGGATGAACACTGAAGCTTTCTTT.

V usage is TRBV27 and J usage is TRBJ2-7, with 8 bases that match TRBD1. CDR3 length: 14 amino acids. J gave up 7 bases and V 2 bases, and 7 bases lay outside the gene matches. CDR1 MNHEY and CDR2 SMNVEV come from the germline V gene (reference sequence). The chain's CDR3 is CASSLKAGGQEQYF. The CDR3 nucleotides are TGTGCCAGCAGTTTAAAGGCAGGGGGCCAAGAGCAGTACTTC.

The chain combines TRBV6-5 with TRBJ1-4; 9 positions agree with TRBD1. The J segment lost 8 bases and the V segment lost 6 bases, leaving 7 bases of the junction unmatched. The CDR3 is 14 residues long. Germline-derived CDR1 and CDR2 are MNHEY and SVGAGI. The CDR3 protein is CASSVGQGGEKLFF. The CDR3 nucleotides read TGTGCCAGCAGCGTGGGACAGGGTGGAGAAAAACTGTTTTTT.

This chain uses TRBV6-6 with TRBJ2-7; D may be TRBD1 (5 bases). The CDR3 length is 13 residues. Trimming stripped 6 bases from V and 6 bases from J, with 15 bases between. From germline, CDR1 is MNHNY and CDR2 SVGAGI (reference sequence). The CDR3 loop reads CASSRQGQAEQYF. The CDR3 coding sequence is TGTGCCAGCAGCCGCCAAGGACAAGCCGAGCAGTACTTC.

The chain joins TRBV11-2 to TRBJ2-7; 7 bases are shared with TRBD1. The V gene's germline CDR1 is SGHAT and CDR2 FQNNGV. The junction had 4 bases not matched to a gene; V was cut back by 3 bases and J by 2 bases. The CDR3 extends over 14 amino acids. CDR3 sequence (DNA): TGTGCCAGCAGCTTTCCAGGGGGTCCCTACGAGCAGTACTTC. It specifies CASSFPGGPYEQYF.

The chain has TRBV7-9 and TRBJ2-7; tentatively, D is TRBD2 (6 bases). Trimming left V 6 bases short and J 4 bases short, with 16 bases between. The CDR3 extends over 14 amino acids. The germline CDR1 and CDR2 sequences are SEHNR and FQNEAQ (reference sequence). This CDR3 reads CASRPTRTAYEQYF. DNA of the CDR3: TGTGCCAGCAGGCCGACTAGAACGGCGTACGAGCAGTACTTC. The variable domain in full, completed from reference TRBV7-9 and TRBJ2-7, reads DTGVSQNPRHKITKRGQNVTFRCDPISEHNRLYWYRQTLGQGPEFLTYFQNEAQLEKSRLLSDRFSAERPKGSFSTLEIQRTEQGDSAMYLCASRPTRTAYEQYFGPGTRLTVT.

This clone was detected once. The chain combines TRBV30 with TRBJ1-1; D is unclear. The V gene's germline CDR1 is GTSNPN and CDR2 SVGIG (reference sequence). The ends were cut back, 0 bases at V and 10 bases at J, with 9 bases in the middle. The CDR3 length is 11 residues. The CDR3 region has the DNA TGTGCCTGGAGTGTTAGTCAGGTAGCTTTCTTT. Its translation is CAWSVSQVAFF. Full variable domain (remainder filled in from reference TRBV30 and TRBJ1-1): SQTIHQWPATLVQPVGSPLSLECTVEGTSNPNLYWYRQAAGRGLQLLFYSVGIGQISSEVPQNLSASRPQDRQFILSSKKLLLSDSGFYLCAWSVSQVAFFGQGTRLTVV.

This clone was detected only once. The chain recombines TRBV30 with TRBJ2-2; D is perhaps TRBD2 (6 bases). Looked up from germline, CDR1 is GTSNPN and CDR2 is SVGIG (reference sequence). V was shortened by 0 bases and J by 7 bases, with 18 bases between the two germline ends. The CDR3 has 16 residues. The CDR3 is CAWSVRAGSNNGELFF. As DNA, the CDR3 is TGTGCCTGGAGTGTACGGGCCGGGAGTAATAACGGGGAGCTGTTTTTT.

The chain employs TRBV6-1 and TRBJ1-1; D gene uncertain. V gave up 6 bases and J gave up 0 bases, with 14 bases separating them. CDR1 MNHNS and CDR2 SASEGT come from the germline V gene. CDR3 length: 15 amino acids. CDR3 amino acids: CASSRDPGMNTEAFF. The DNA for the CDR3 is TGTGCCAGCAGCCGTGACCCGGGTATGAACACTGAAGCTTTCTTT.

CDR3 amino acids: CASSLPTGSPYGYTF. As DNA, the CDR3 is TGTGCCAGCAGCTTGCCAACAGGTTCCCCCTATGGCTACACCTTC. This rearrangement joins TRBV11-2 to TRBJ1-2, with D perhaps matching TRBD1 (5 bases). Germline values: CDR1 SGHAT, CDR2 FQNNGV. The V end lost 3 bases, the J end lost 4 bases, and 15 bases lay between the germline ends. This CDR3 has 15 amino acids.

This rearrangement joins TRBV6-1 to TRBJ2-5; a possible D gene is TRBD1 (6 bases). The CDR3 contains 14 residues. V lost 4 bases to trimming and J lost 7 bases, with 16 bases between them. Germline lookup yields CDR1 MNHNS and CDR2 SASEGT. In DNA form, the CDR3 reads TGTGCCAGCAGTGGACTACAGGGTAGGGGGACCCAGTACTTC. It yields the protein CASSGLQGRGTQYF.

This chain uses TRBV4-2 with TRBJ2-5; D is ambiguous. V was shortened by 4 bases and J by 0 bases, with 9 bases between the two germline ends. The CDR3 has 14 amino acids. Germline CDR1 reads LGHNA; CDR2 reads YNFKEQ. DNA of the CDR3: TGTGCCAGCAGCCCCCCCAGCGACCAAGAGACCCAGTACTTC. Protein: CASSPPSDQETQYF.

The gene calls are TRBV28 and TRBJ2-5, with 10 nucleotides matching TRBD2. Trimming cost V 0 bases and J 0 bases; bases outside gene matches: 7. Germline CDR1 and CDR2: MDHEN and SYDVKM. CDR3 length equals 18 residues. The DNA for the CDR3 is TGTGCCAGCAGTTTATGGGGCACACTAGCGGGGAACCAAGAGACCCAGTACTTC. Encoded protein: CASSLWGTLAGNQETQYF.

The chain joins TRBV6-5 to TRBJ2-3; TRBD2 agrees at 11 bases. This CDR3 is 16 amino acids long. Looked up from germline, CDR1 is MNHEY and CDR2 is SVGAGI. Unmatched junction bases numbered 5, after V lost 4 bases and J lost 2 bases. CDR3 region: CASSLLAGGATDTQYF. The CDR3 DNA is TGTGCCAGCAGTTTATTAGCGGGAGGGGCCACAGATACGCAGTATTTT.

This chain connects TRBV28 to TRBJ2-7; D is unclear. Trimming cost V 6 bases and J 7 bases, with 7 bases left between them. The germline V gene encodes CDR1 MDHEN and CDR2 SYDVKM. CDR3 length: 10 amino acids. The CDR3 sequence: CASSHREQYF. The CDR3 bases are TGTGCCAGCAGCCACCGGGAGCAGTACTTC.

The chain carries TRBV30 and TRBJ1-5; the D gene is possibly TRBD1 (5 bases). The V and J ends lost 5 bases and 3 bases respectively, with 11 bases between them. This CDR3 spans 13 amino acids. Germline CDR1 is GTSNPN and CDR2 is SVGIG (reference sequence). CDR3 DNA sequence: TGTGCCTGGGGTACAGGAGTCAATCAGCCCCAGCATTTT. Translating gives CAWGTGVNQPQHF. Based on the CDR3 plus reference TRBV30 and TRBJ1-5, the full variable domain is SQTIHQWPATLVQPVGSPLSLECTVEGTSNPNLYWYRQAAGRGLQLLFYSVGIGQISSEVPQNLSASRPQDRQFILSSKKLLLSDSGFYLCAWGTGVNQPQHFGDGTRLSIL.

The CDR3 DNA sequence: TGTGCCAGCCGCCAGACCGGGGGGCTACAGCCCCAGCATTTT. Translated: CASRQTGGLQPQHF. The rearrangement uses TRBV27 and TRBJ1-5; D may be TRBD1 (6 bases). The CDR3 is made up of 14 amino acids. Germline CDR1 MNHEY, CDR2 SMNVEV (reference sequence). The V end lost 8 bases, the J end lost 7 bases, and 18 bases lay between the germline ends.

This clone was counted between two and nine times. The chain employs TRBV5-8 and TRBJ2-1, with 9 nucleotides matching TRBD2. CDR3 length: 15 amino acids. Looked up from germline, CDR1 is SGHTS and CDR2 is YDEGEE. The trim removed 2 bases at V and 9 bases at J, leaving 9 bases unmatched. The CDR3 is CASSFSSSGSGEQFF. The CDR3 DNA reads TGTGCCAGCAGCTTTTCGAGTAGCGGGAGTGGTGAGCAGTTCTTC.

This clone was counted a few times. J is TRBJ2-7 and V is TRBV6-6; D gene unclear. Trimming removed 6 bases at V and 1 base at J, with 10 bases between. The CDR3 runs to 13 residues. Germline-derived CDR1 and CDR2 are MNHNY and SVGAGI (reference sequence). In DNA form, the CDR3 reads TGTGCCAGCAGCCTACTCTATTCCTACGAGCAGTACTTC. The encoded protein is CASSLLYSYEQYF.

The CDR3, as DNA: TGCGCCAGCAGCTTGGGCGGGACAGGGGCGAACACTGAAGCTTTCTTT. As protein: CASSLGGTGANTEAFF. The chain has TRBV5-1 and TRBJ1-1, with TRBD1 matching 10 bases. V dropped 0 bases and J dropped 1; count of bases not matched to a gene: 3. Per germline, CDR1 SGHRS and CDR2 YFSETQ. The CDR3 covers 16 residues.

The chain combines TRBV15 with TRBJ2-6; D unclear. CDR1 is LNHNV, CDR2 YYDKDF, per germline (reference sequence). The germline V and J ends were trimmed by 0 bases and 4 bases, with 16 bases remaining between them. This CDR3 contains 18 residues. DNA for the CDR3: TGTGCCACCAGCAGAGATCCTTGGGCCGGTCTAGGGGCCAACGTCCTGACTTTC. Translation gives CATSRDPWAGLGANVLTF.

This sequence joins TRBV27 and TRBJ1-2; weak D call: TRBD1 (5 bases). There are 14 residues in the CDR3. The V gene lost 3 bases and the J gene lost 5 bases, with 13 bases spanning the gap. CDR1 MNHEY and CDR2 SMNVEV come from the germline V gene (reference sequence). The DNA of the CDR3 is TGTGCCAGCAGTTTGCGGGGGGTCGGGTATGGCTACACCTTC. It translates to CASSLRGVGYGYTF.

The rearrangement links TRBV2 to TRBJ1-2; TRBD1 matches at 8 bases. The CDR3 length is 15 residues. Germline lookup yields CDR1 SNHLY and CDR2 FYNNEI. Losses at the gene ends were 5 bases for V and 5 bases for J; bases not matched to a gene: 10. CDR3 sequence: CASSQGAGLGYGYTF. Here the CDR3 DNA reads TGTGCCAGCAGTCAGGGGGCAGGGCTGGGATATGGCTACACCTTC.

The chain has TRBV5-1 and TRBJ2-3; TRBD2 matches 9 bases. The CDR3 is 15 amino acids. V shed 0 bases, J shed 6 bases, and the junction held 5 bases outside the gene matches. Germline V gives CDR1 SGHRS, CDR2 YFSETQ. Written as DNA, the CDR3 is TGCGCCAGCAGCTTGGCGGCTAGCGGGGCGGATACGCAGTATTTT. This sequence encodes CASSLAASGADTQYF.

V usage is TRBV14 and J usage is TRBJ2-1, with D possibly matching TRBD2 (5 bases). V lost 4 bases and J lost 3, with 13 bases in between. Germline V gene data show CDR1 as SGHDN and CDR2 as FVKESK. This CDR3 spans 15 amino acids. The CDR3 DNA sequence: TGTGCCAGCAGCCGGACGGCCGGGGACTACAATGAGCAGTTCTTC. It translates to CASSRTAGDYNEQFF.

V gene TRBV19 combines with J gene TRBJ1-2; 9 bases align to TRBD1. Germline V gives CDR1 LNHDA, CDR2 SQIVND (reference sequence). The CDR3 contains 12 residues. V shed 9 bases and J 9 bases; nucleotides not matched to a gene: 8. The CDR3 nucleotides read TGTGCCAGCTGCTACAGGGGGCTTAGCTACACCTTC. Its protein is CASCYRGLSYTF.

V and J are TRBV6-5 and TRBJ2-5; D perhaps matches TRBD1 (6 bases). V was cut by 6 bases and J by 1 base, with 6 bases left in between. From germline, CDR1 is MNHEY and CDR2 SVGAGI. This CDR3 region has 12 residues. The CDR3 protein is CASRDSQETQYF. The DNA for the CDR3 is TGTGCCAGCAGGGACAGCCAAGAGACCCAGTACTTC.